This T cell receptor (beta chain) was observed in a study of cytomegalovirus exposure and HLA in healthy donors. Study-wide results and caveats: Diagnosis of cytomegalovirus status made by the classifier reportedly showed high specificity and sensitivity. In an earlier analysis, in roughly 600 donors, most V segments appeared productive either ~90% or ~30% of the time. TRBV6-2, TRBV6-3 and some other V segments were excluded as indistinguishable.

PCR involved 60 Vbeta and 13 Jbeta primers. Clones were read by immunoSEQ multiplex PCR, and TCRdb kept only the in-frame ones, dropping some. The sample lists about 140,000 clones; approximately 70% were seen once. The V gene end was trimmed by 4 bases and the J gene end by 3 bases; junction bases not matched to a gene: 6. The CDR3 is 16 residues long. Germline V gene sequence: CDR1 SGHRS, CDR2 YFSETQ. Turning to this clone: Its antigen is not identified.

The receptor was derived from a human donor in good health. Sequencing was carried out using PBMCs. J is TRBJ1-3 and V is TRBV5-1; 11 bases agree with TRBD1. The CDR3 loop is CASSAGQGAFGNTIYF. The CDR3 nucleotides read TGCGCCAGCAGCGCCGGACAGGGGGCGTTTGGAAACACCATATATTTT. Filled out from reference TRBV5-1 and TRBJ1-3, the complete variable domain reads KAGVTQTPRYLIKTRGQQVTLSCSPISGHRSVSWYQQTPGQGLQFLFEYFSETQRNKGNFPGRFSGRQFSNSRSEMNVSTLELGDSALYLCASSAGQGAFGNTIYFGEGSWLTVV.